These 31 T cell receptor beta chains originate from one sample sequenced in a study of T cell changes during pregnancy in multiple sclerosis. Sequencing used immunoSEQ multiplex PCR; TCRdb keeps in-frame clones, though not all of them. The data hold around 96,000 clones, with 90% to 95% observed a single time. This specimen was peripheral blood, taken in the first trimester of pregnancy. These receptors originate from a female donor with multiple sclerosis, enrolled in a pregnancy study.

V gene TRBV27 combines with J gene TRBJ2-3; 10 bases line up with TRBD2. Germline CDR1 reads MNHEY; CDR2 reads SMNVEV (reference sequence). The CDR3 spans 16 residues. V lost 1 base, J lost 1 base, and 2 bases stayed unmatched. In DNA form, the CDR3 reads TGTGCCAGCAGTTTATGGCTAGCGGGGGGCACAGATACGCAGTATTTT. Encoded protein: CASSLWLAGGTDTQYF.

The rearrangement uses TRBV27 and TRBJ2-6; D is possibly TRBD2 (5 bases). V was clipped by 7 bases and J by 3 bases, with 19 bases between them. This CDR3 has 17 amino acids. Looked up from germline, CDR1 is MNHEY and CDR2 is SMNVEV (reference sequence). CDR3 protein: CASTSYPLRVGANVLTF. The CDR3, as DNA: TGTGCCAGCACCTCTTACCCTCTGAGGGTTGGGGCCAACGTCCTGACTTTC. Complete variable domain (other parts from reference TRBV27 and TRBJ2-6): EAQVTQNPRYLITVTGKKLTVTCSQNMNHEYMSWYRQDPGLGLRQIYYSMNVEVTDKGDVPEGYKVSRKEKRNFPLILESPSPNQTSLYFCASTSYPLRVGANVLTFGAGSRLTVL.

The chain uses TRBV19 and TRBJ2-3; D remains ambiguous. The CDR3 covers 13 residues. The germline CDR1 and CDR2 sequences are LNHDA and SQIVND (reference sequence). V gave up 4 bases and J gave up 2 bases, with 7 bases separating them. DNA for the CDR3: TGTGCCAGTAGTACAAGACTCACAGATACGCAGTATTTT. This gives the protein CASSTRLTDTQYF.

The chain employs TRBV19 and TRBJ1-2; D gene ambiguous. The germline V and J ends were trimmed by 10 bases and 4 bases, with 13 bases remaining between them. The germline gives CDR1 LNHDA, CDR2 SQIVND (reference sequence). The length of the CDR3 is 12 residues. The CDR3 coding sequence is TGTGCCACCCGAGGCCGGCTCTATGGCTACACCTTC. It translates to CATRGRLYGYTF.

The V gene is TRBV27, the J gene TRBJ2-2, with 9 bases aligning to TRBD2. Germline trimming cut 0 bases from V and 4 bases from J; bases unmatched to any gene: 6. CDR1 is MNHEY and CDR2 is SMNVEV in the germline V gene (reference sequence). The CDR3 is 17 residues long. The CDR3 spells CASSLSLAGRSTGELFF. The CDR3 DNA reads TGTGCCAGCAGTTTATCGCTAGCGGGGAGGTCCACCGGGGAGCTGTTTTTT.

This clone was seen a single time. This chain uses TRBV4-2 with TRBJ1-5, with 7 bases lining up with TRBD1. The CDR3 sequence is 15 residues long. Germline V gene sequence: CDR1 LGHNA, CDR2 YNFKEQ. Losses at the gene ends were 4 bases for V and 7 bases for J; bases not matched to a gene: 10. CDR3 amino acids: CASSPGTEIVQPQHF. The CDR3 region has the DNA TGTGCCAGCAGCCCAGGGACAGAGATTGTACAGCCCCAGCATTTT.

This rearrangement joins TRBV19 to TRBJ2-7; a weak D match, TRBD2 (5 bases). Trimming left V 5 bases short and J 2 bases short, with 13 bases between. The CDR3 runs to 14 residues. CDR1 LNHDA and CDR2 SQIVND come from the germline V gene (reference sequence). In DNA form, the CDR3 reads TGTGCCAGTAGTTCCCGGGATTTAGCCTACGAGCAGTACTTC. This sequence encodes CASSSRDLAYEQYF.

The chain employs TRBV9 and TRBJ2-5; possible D gene TRBD2, 5 bases. The germline V gene encodes CDR1 SGDLS and CDR2 YYNGEE. V shed 4 bases and J shed 2 bases, with 15 bases lying between them. This CDR3 contains 15 residues. The CDR3 sequence is CASSPTGFPQETQYF. CDR3 DNA: TGTGCCAGCAGCCCGACGGGGTTCCCTCAAGAGACCCAGTACTTC.

The chain carries TRBV5-6 and TRBJ2-3, with 10 bases aligning to TRBD2. V lost 4 bases to trimming and J lost 4 bases; unmatched junction nucleotides: 9. This CDR3 is 16 amino acids long. The germline V gene has CDR1 SGHDT and CDR2 YYEEEE. CDR3 region: CASSPGSGGSADTQYF. The CDR3 nucleotides read TGTGCCAGCAGCCCCGGTAGCGGGGGGAGCGCAGATACGCAGTATTTT.

CDR3 sequence reads: CASSVASVSTDTQYF. The DNA of the CDR3 is TGTGCCAGCAGCGTAGCTTCAGTGAGCACAGATACGCAGTATTTT. The chain has TRBV9 and TRBJ2-3; D is unresolved. Trimming removed 0 bases from V and 0 bases from J, with 8 bases in between. Germline V lookup: CDR1 SGDLS, CDR2 YYNGEE. CDR3 length equals 15 residues. The complete variable domain, with remaining parts taken from reference TRBV9 and TRBJ2-3, reads DSGVTQTPKHLITATGQRVTLRCSPRSGDLSVYWYQQSLDQGLQFLIQYYNGEERAKGNILERFSAQQFPDLHSELNLSSLELGDSALYFCASSVASVSTDTQYFGPGTRLTVL.

This sequence joins TRBV11-1 and TRBJ1-1; D might be TRBD1 (5 bases). V was cut by 5 bases and J by 5 bases, with 18 bases left in between. The CDR3 has 15 amino acids. The germline V gene encodes CDR1 SGHAT and CDR2 FQDESV (reference sequence). The DNA for the CDR3 is TGTGCCAGCAGCCCAAAACAGCCCCGGGGGACTGAAGCTTTCTTT. Amino acid sequence: CASSPKQPRGTEAFF.

V usage is TRBV15 and J usage is TRBJ2-7, with 9 bases fitting TRBD2. V trimming: 1 base; J trimming: 5 bases; junction bases outside the gene matches: 3. The CDR3 covers 14 residues. The germline CDR1 and CDR2 sequences are LNHNV and YYDKDF (reference sequence). CDR3 DNA sequence: TGTGCCACCAGCAGAGCACTAGCGGGTAACGAGCAGTACTTC. This encodes CATSRALAGNEQYF.

The chain couples TRBV6-6 to TRBJ2-2, with D possibly being TRBD1 (6 bases). Trimming stripped 5 bases from V and 0 bases from J, with 10 bases between. There are 15 residues in the CDR3. Germline lookup yields CDR1 MNHNY and CDR2 SVGAGI (reference sequence). The CDR3 nucleotides are TGTGCCAGCAGTCAGTGGACAGCGAACACCGGGGAGCTGTTTTTT. The encoded protein is CASSQWTANTGELFF.

V and J are TRBV5-1 and TRBJ2-7; 10 bases align to TRBD1. With 4 bases clipped from V and 4 bases from J, the junction kept 14 bases outside the gene matches. The CDR3 runs to 17 residues. Germline V gives CDR1 SGHRS, CDR2 YFSETQ. CDR3 coding DNA: TGCGCCAGCAGCCAATCCGGGGACAGGGGATCAGTTTACGAGCAGTACTTC. It codes for CASSQSGDRGSVYEQYF. Full variable domain (remainder filled in from reference TRBV5-1 and TRBJ2-7): KAGVTQTPRYLIKTRGQQVTLSCSPISGHRSVSWYQQTPGQGLQFLFEYFSETQRNKGNFPGRFSGRQFSNSRSEMNVSTLELGDSALYLCASSQSGDRGSVYEQYFGPGTRLTVT.

The CDR3 region is CASRLGVGGTLSPLHF. In DNA, the CDR3 is TGTGCCAGCAGGCTAGGGGTGGGCGGCACCCTTTCACCCCTCCACTTT. V gene TRBV27 combines with J gene TRBJ1-6, with D tentatively TRBD1 (5 bases). CDR3 length equals 16 residues. The germline gives CDR1 MNHEY, CDR2 SMNVEV (reference sequence). The V gene lost 6 bases and the J gene lost 9 bases, with 21 bases spanning the gap.

The chain has TRBV5-4 and TRBJ1-1, with a tentative D call TRBD1 (5 bases). Per germline, CDR1 SGHNT and CDR2 YYREEE (reference sequence). This CDR3 comprises 16 residues. Between the trimmed V and J ends, which lost 4 bases and 1 base, there was a span of 17 bases. The CDR3 bases are TGTGCCAGCAGCCCGACATCAGGGTTGGCGAACACTGAAGCTTTCTTT. It encodes CASSPTSGLANTEAFF.

The gene calls are TRBV30 and TRBJ1-2, with D possibly matching TRBD1 (6 bases). From germline, CDR1 is GTSNPN and CDR2 SVGIG (reference sequence). The CDR3 has 13 amino acids. Trimming left V 3 bases short and J 8 bases short, with 16 bases between. The CDR3 spells CAWSLTGTLGYTF. The CDR3 DNA reads TGTGCCTGGAGCCTGACAGGCACTCTGGGCTACACCTTC. Full variable domain (rest looked up from reference TRBV30 and TRBJ1-2): SQTIHQWPATLVQPVGSPLSLECTVEGTSNPNLYWYRQAAGRGLQLLFYSVGIGQISSEVPQNLSASRPQDRQFILSSKKLLLSDSGFYLCAWSLTGTLGYTFGSGTRLTVV.

The chain uses TRBV6-6 and TRBJ2-1; D might be TRBD1 (6 bases). CDR3 length: 15 residues. V shed 5 bases and J shed 2 bases, with 13 bases lying between them. Per germline, CDR1 MNHNY and CDR2 SVGAGI (reference sequence). The CDR3 here is CASSDTGNPYNEQFF. The CDR3, as DNA: TGTGCCAGCAGTGACACAGGGAACCCCTACAATGAGCAGTTCTTC.

The chain employs TRBV10-3 and TRBJ2-1; D gene ambiguous. Trimming removed 7 bases at V and 4 bases at J, with 14 bases between. CDR1 is ENHRY and CDR2 is SYGVKD in the germline V gene. This CDR3 region has 14 residues. This chain's CDR3 is CAITDLGRYNEQFF. The CDR3 DNA sequence: TGTGCCATCACCGATTTGGGCCGATACAATGAGCAGTTCTTC.

The CDR3 here is CASSSDWGEQFF. CDR3 DNA sequence: TGTGCCAGCAGCTCGGACTGGGGTGAGCAGTTCTTC. This rearrangement joins TRBV7-6 to TRBJ2-1, with a tentative D call TRBD2 (5 bases). CDR1 is SGHVS, CDR2 FNYEAQ, per germline. The CDR3 is 12 amino acids. Trimming stripped 4 bases from V and 9 bases from J, with 10 bases between.

The chain recombines TRBV30 with TRBJ2-4, with 14 nucleotides matching TRBD2. Germline V lookup: CDR1 GTSNPN, CDR2 SVGIG (reference sequence). The CDR3 is 17 amino acids. The V and J ends lost 3 bases and 8 bases, in that order; junction bases with no gene match: 12. CDR3 region: CAWSHDRTSGGWDIQYF. CDR3 sequence (DNA): TGTGCCTGGAGCCACGACCGGACTAGCGGGGGGTGGGACATTCAGTACTTC.

The J gene is TRBJ2-1, the V gene TRBV13; maybe TRBD1 (6 bases). The length of the CDR3 is 14 residues. V lost 4 bases to trimming and J lost 5 bases, with 12 bases between them. Per the germline V gene, CDR1 is PRHDT and CDR2 is FYEKMQ (reference sequence). For the CDR3, the DNA is TGTGCCAGCAGCTCCCGGGACACCAACAATGAGCAGTTCTTC. It translates to CASSSRDTNNEQFF. Filled out from reference TRBV13 and TRBJ2-1, the complete variable domain reads AAGVIQSPRHLIKEKRETATLKCYPIPRHDTVYWYQQGPGQDPQFLISFYEKMQSDKGSIPDRFSAQQFSDYHSELNMSSLELGDSALYFCASSSRDTNNEQFFGPGTRLTVL.

The chain has TRBV5-1 and TRBJ1-1; D not resolved. The CDR3 extends over 14 amino acids. Germline V gives CDR1 SGHRS, CDR2 YFSETQ. The V gene lost 2 bases and the J gene lost 1 base, with 9 bases spanning the gap. CDR3 protein: CASSFLGGNTEAFF. The CDR3, as DNA: TGCGCCAGCAGCTTCTTGGGAGGGAACACTGAAGCTTTCTTT.

This sequence joins TRBV11-1 and TRBJ2-5; D unresolved. Germline V lookup: CDR1 SGHAT, CDR2 FQDESV (reference sequence). Deletions cut 2 bases from V and 4 bases from J, with 8 bases between. CDR3 length: 13 amino acids. As DNA, the CDR3 is TGTGCCAGCAGCTTAACGGTAGTAGAGACCCAGTACTTC. Residues: CASSLTVVETQYF.

The chain couples TRBV5-4 to TRBJ2-2, with TRBD1 matching 8 bases. CDR3 size: 17 residues. The V segment lost 4 bases and the J segment 5 bases; nucleotides outside the gene matches: 13. Germline loops: CDR1 SGHNT, CDR2 YYREEE (reference sequence). The CDR3 loop is CASSILQGVSWTGELFF. In DNA form, the CDR3 reads TGTGCCAGCAGCATACTACAGGGGGTCTCCTGGACCGGGGAGCTGTTTTTT.

This chain connects TRBV6-6 to TRBJ2-1; possible D gene TRBD2, 6 bases. The V gene lost 4 bases and the J gene lost 10 bases, with 14 bases spanning the gap. The V gene's germline CDR1 is MNHNY and CDR2 SVGAGI (reference sequence). The CDR3 has 13 amino acids. This CDR3 reads CASSFEPGLEQFF. The DNA for the CDR3 is TGTGCCAGCAGTTTTGAACCGGGACTGGAGCAGTTCTTC.

The V and J genes are TRBV5-1 and TRBJ2-3; D gene uncertain. V was trimmed by 2 bases and J by 4 bases, leaving 2 bases between them. The CDR3 contains 11 residues. Germline lookup yields CDR1 SGHRS and CDR2 YFSETQ. CDR3 in DNA: TGCGCCAGCAGCTTCGCAGATACGCAGTATTTT. The encoded protein is CASSFADTQYF.

This chain links TRBV10-1 with TRBJ2-5; 9 nucleotides match TRBD2. Looked up from germline, CDR1 is WNHNN and CDR2 is SYGVQD (reference sequence). The CDR3 consists of 16 residues. V dropped 0 bases and J dropped 3; count of bases not matched to a gene: 5. CDR3 DNA sequence: TGCGCCAGCAGTGAGTCGTGGGCTAGCGGGGAAGAGACCCAGTACTTC. Translation gives CASSESWASGEETQYF.

CDR3 region: CASSLPGTGYTGELFF. CDR3 in DNA: TGTGCCAGCTCACTTCCCGGGACAGGCTACACCGGGGAGCTGTTTTTT. This sequence joins TRBV18 and TRBJ2-2; 8 bases are shared with TRBD1. J gave up 3 bases and V 4 bases, and 7 bases lay outside the gene matches. Per germline, CDR1 KGHSH and CDR2 LQKENI. The CDR3 covers 16 residues.

The CDR3: CASSPRTGGVSPLHF. The CDR3 DNA reads TGTGCCAGCAGCCCCCGGACAGGGGGCGTCTCACCCCTCCACTTT. The chain carries TRBV14 and TRBJ1-6; 11 bases map to TRBD1. The CDR3 runs to 15 residues. Per the germline V gene, CDR1 is SGHDN and CDR2 is FVKESK. V was pared by 4 bases and J by 10 bases, with 6 bases of the junction left unmatched.

The rearrangement links TRBV2 to TRBJ1-1; D unclear. CDR3 size: 12 residues. V lost 8 bases and J lost 1, with 8 bases in between. The germline V gene has CDR1 SNHLY and CDR2 FYNNEI. CDR3 residues: CASGEGNTEAFF. The CDR3 coding sequence is TGTGCCAGCGGAGAGGGGAACACTGAAGCTTTCTTT.